This T cell receptor beta chain was identified in a study of T cell responses to AZD1222 COVID-19 vaccine. General study results and limits: Elevations in Spike-specific TCR breadth and depth followed administration of two AZD1222 doses. As reported, nearly half of all spike-specific TCRs target variant regions that are unmutated. The study identified only a handful of AZD1222 recipients as seropositive at baseline.

This table comes from immunoSEQ multiplex PCR, and its TCRdb copy is limited to in-frame clones, with some not included. The data show about 180,000 clones, 90% to 95% seen once. Investigators merged groups given second doses at roughly 4 or roughly 12 weeks. The CDR3 sequence is 13 residues long. Germline lookup yields CDR1 SGHVS and CDR2 FQNEAQ. V was shortened by 5 bases and J by 0 bases, with 5 bases between the two germline ends. About this clone: Its antigen is currently unknown.

The J gene is TRBJ1-3, the V gene TRBV7-8; D not certain. The starting material was peripheral blood, obtained 28 days after the second AZD1222 dose. This clonotype was obtained from an adult who received the AZD1222 COVID-19 vaccine. The CDR3 sequence: CASSLFSGNTIYF. The CDR3 DNA reads TGTGCCAGCAGCCTCTTCTCTGGAAACACCATATATTTT.